This TCR beta chain was retrieved from a study of T cells in Graves' hyperthyroidism and ophthalmopathy. Only a few counts were recorded for this clonotype. Its target is unknown. V dropped 3 bases and J dropped 1 base, with 9 bases sitting between them. The CDR3 loop spans 13 amino acids. Germline CDR1 is DFQATT and CDR2 is SNEGSKA (reference sequence). Graves' hyperthyroidism was deemed stable given no ophthalmopathy progression within 18 months. Every diagnosis used clinical symptoms, serum thyroxine and TRAb, thyroid ultrasound and orbital computed tomography. Fresh peripheral blood, 8 to 10 ml, was the source of the PBMCs. RNA transcripts provided the source from which TCR beta CDR3 regions were amplified. In the first-round RT-PCR of the TCR CDR3, the HTBI primer set was used. TCRdb used MiXCR to reprocess the multiplex PCR reads, holding one entry per CDR3 protein. Altogether 340,000 or so distinct CDR3 sequences are present, around a sixth being singletons, with the ten largest covering around a third.

Study conclusions and caveats: Blood also showed most of the thyroid clonotypes that were expanded above 0.001.

This receptor was obtained from a man younger than 45 with Graves' hyperthyroidism. What was sequenced was blood. V gene TRBV20-1 combines with J gene TRBJ1-1; no reliable D call. For the CDR3, the DNA is TGCAGTGCTAGGGGCAGCACGAACACTGAAGCTTTCTTT. The encoded protein is CSARGSTNTEAFF.